This T cell receptor (beta chain) is drawn from a study of T cell responses to AZD1222 COVID-19 vaccine. Whole-study findings and limits: At baseline, seropositivity was found in only six AZD1222 recipients. Receipt of two AZD1222 doses was followed by a rise in Spike-specific TCR breadth and depth. In a largely white British group with more females than males, clonal diversity was possibly underestimated.

The table came from immunoSEQ multiplex PCR; TCRdb's copy has only in-frame clones and leaves some out. The table has fewer than 150,000 clones, around 88% seen once. The germline V gene has CDR1 SGHVS and CDR2 FQNEAQ. Trimming shortened V by 7 bases and J by 1 base, and 17 bases separated the two germline ends. This CDR3 has 16 amino acids. Worth noting for this clone: Its antigen is currently unknown.

The chain joins TRBV7-8 to TRBJ1-5; D is perhaps TRBD1 (5 bases). The sequenced sample was peripheral blood, obtained on day 0 of AZD1222 vaccination. The clonotype was recovered from an adult in good health. CDR3 loop: CASNDQGKGSNQPQHF. Written as DNA, the CDR3 is TGTGCCAGCAACGATCAGGGCAAAGGGAGCAATCAGCCCCAGCATTTT.